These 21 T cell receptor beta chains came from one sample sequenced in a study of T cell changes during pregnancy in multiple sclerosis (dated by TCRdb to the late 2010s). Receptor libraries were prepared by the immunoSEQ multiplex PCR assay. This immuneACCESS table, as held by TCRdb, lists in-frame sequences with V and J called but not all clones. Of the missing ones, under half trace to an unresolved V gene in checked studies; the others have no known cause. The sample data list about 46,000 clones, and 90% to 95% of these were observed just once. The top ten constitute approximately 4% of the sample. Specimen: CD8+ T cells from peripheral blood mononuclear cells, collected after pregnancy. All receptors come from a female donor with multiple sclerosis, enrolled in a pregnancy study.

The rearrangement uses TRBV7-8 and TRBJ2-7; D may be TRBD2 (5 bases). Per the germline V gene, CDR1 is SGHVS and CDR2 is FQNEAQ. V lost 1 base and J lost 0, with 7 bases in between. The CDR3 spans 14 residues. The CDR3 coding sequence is TGTGCCAGCAGCTTAGTCCGGGACTCCTACGAGCAGTACTTC. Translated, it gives CASSLVRDSYEQYF.

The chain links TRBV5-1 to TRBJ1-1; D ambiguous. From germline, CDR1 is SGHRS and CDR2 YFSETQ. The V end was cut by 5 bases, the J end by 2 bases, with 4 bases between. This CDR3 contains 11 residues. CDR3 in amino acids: CASRSNTEAFF. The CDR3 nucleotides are TGCGCCAGCAGGTCTAACACTGAAGCTTTCTTT. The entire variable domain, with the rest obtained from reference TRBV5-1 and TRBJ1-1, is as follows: KAGVTQTPRYLIKTRGQQVTLSCSPISGHRSVSWYQQTPGQGLQFLFEYFSETQRNKGNFPGRFSGRQFSNSRSEMNVSTLELGDSALYLCASRSNTEAFFGQGTRLTVV.

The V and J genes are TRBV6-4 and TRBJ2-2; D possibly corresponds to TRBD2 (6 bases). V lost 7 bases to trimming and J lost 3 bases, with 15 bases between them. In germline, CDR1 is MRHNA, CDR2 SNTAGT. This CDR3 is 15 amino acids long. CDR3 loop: CASKEGISDTGELFF. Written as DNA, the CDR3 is TGTGCCAGCAAGGAGGGGATTTCGGACACCGGGGAGCTGTTTTTT.

CDR3 residues: CASSPTSGAAGETQYF. CDR3 nucleotide sequence: TGCGCCAGCAGCCCGACTAGCGGGGCCGCCGGGGAGACCCAGTACTTC. This chain links TRBV4-1 with TRBJ2-5; TRBD2 aligns across 11 bases. CDR3 length: 16 residues. Trimming cost V 4 bases and J 5 bases; bases outside gene matches: 9. From germline, CDR1 is MGHRA and CDR2 YSYEKL.

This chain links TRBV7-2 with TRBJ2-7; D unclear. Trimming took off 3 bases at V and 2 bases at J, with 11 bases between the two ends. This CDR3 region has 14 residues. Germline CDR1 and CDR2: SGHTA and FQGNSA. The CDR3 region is CASSFLTNTYEQYF. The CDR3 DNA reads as TGTGCCAGCAGCTTCCTGACAAATACCTACGAGCAGTACTTC.

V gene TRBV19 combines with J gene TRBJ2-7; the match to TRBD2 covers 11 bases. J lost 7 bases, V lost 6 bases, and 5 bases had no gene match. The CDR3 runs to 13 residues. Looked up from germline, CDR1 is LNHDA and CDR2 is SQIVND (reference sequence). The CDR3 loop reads CASRLAGAGEQYF. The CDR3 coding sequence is TGTGCCAGTAGACTAGCGGGAGCGGGGGAGCAGTACTTC.

CDR3 coding DNA: TGTGCCAGCAGCGCGACAGGGGCCTTCGGGACCCAGTACTTC. It yields the protein CASSATGAFGTQYF. J is TRBJ2-5 and V is TRBV7-9; 8 nucleotides align to TRBD1. Germline V gene sequence: CDR1 SEHNR, CDR2 FQNEAQ (reference sequence). CDR3 length equals 14 residues. V trimming: 5 bases; J trimming: 7 bases; junction bases outside the gene matches: 9.

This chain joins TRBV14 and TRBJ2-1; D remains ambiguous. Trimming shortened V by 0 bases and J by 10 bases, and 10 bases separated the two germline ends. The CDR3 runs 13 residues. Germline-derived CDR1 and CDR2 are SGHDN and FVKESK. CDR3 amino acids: CASSQERYWEQFF. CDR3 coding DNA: TGTGCCAGCAGCCAAGAACGTTACTGGGAGCAGTTCTTC. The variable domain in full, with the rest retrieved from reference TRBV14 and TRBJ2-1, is EAGVTQFPSHSVIEKGQTVTLRCDPISGHDNLYWYRRVMGKEIKFLLHFVKESKQDESGMPNNRFLAERTGGTYSTLKVQPAELEDSGVYFCASSQERYWEQFFGPGTRLTVL.

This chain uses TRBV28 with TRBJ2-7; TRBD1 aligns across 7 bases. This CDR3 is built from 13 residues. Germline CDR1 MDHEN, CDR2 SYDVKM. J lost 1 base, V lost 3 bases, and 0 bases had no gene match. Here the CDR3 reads CASSLTGSYEQYF. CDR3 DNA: TGTGCCAGCAGTTTGACAGGGTCCTACGAGCAGTACTTC.

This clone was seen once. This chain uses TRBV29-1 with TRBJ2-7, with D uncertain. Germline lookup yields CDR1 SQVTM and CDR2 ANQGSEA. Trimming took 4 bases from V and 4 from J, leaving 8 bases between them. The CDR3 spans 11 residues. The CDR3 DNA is TGCAGCGTTGCCGACTTATACGAGCAGTACTTC. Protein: CSVADLYEQYF.

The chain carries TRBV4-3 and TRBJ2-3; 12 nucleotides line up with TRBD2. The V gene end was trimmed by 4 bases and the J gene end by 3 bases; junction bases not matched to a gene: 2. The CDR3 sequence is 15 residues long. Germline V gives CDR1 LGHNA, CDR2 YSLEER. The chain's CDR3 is CASSLLAGGTDTQYF. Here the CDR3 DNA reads TGCGCCAGCAGCCTTCTAGCGGGGGGGACAGATACGCAGTATTTT.

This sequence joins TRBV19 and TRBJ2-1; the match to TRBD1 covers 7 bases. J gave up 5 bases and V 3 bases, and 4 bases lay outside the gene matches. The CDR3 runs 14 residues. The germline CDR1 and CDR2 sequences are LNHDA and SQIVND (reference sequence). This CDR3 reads CASSIQGVHNEQFF. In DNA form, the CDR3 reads TGTGCCAGTAGTATCCAGGGGGTGCACAATGAGCAGTTCTTC. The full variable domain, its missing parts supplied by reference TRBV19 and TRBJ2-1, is DGGITQSPKYLFRKEGQNVTLSCEQNLNHDAMYWYRQDPGQGLRLIYYSQIVNDFQKGDIAEGYSVSREKKESFPLTVTSAQKNPTAFYLCASSIQGVHNEQFFGPGTRLTVL.

The chain's CDR3 is CASSLNPGGPGTQYF. The CDR3 nucleotides read TGTGCCAGCAGCTTGAATCCGGGAGGGCCTGGTACGCAGTATTTT. This chain joins TRBV5-6 and TRBJ2-3; 8 positions match TRBD2. The J segment lost 8 bases and the V segment lost 1 base, leaving 9 bases of the junction unmatched. The germline CDR1 and CDR2 sequences are SGHDT and YYEEEE. This CDR3 has 15 amino acids.

The CDR3 spells CASSVVEEYSYNEQFF. DNA for the CDR3: TGTGCCAGCAGCGTAGTGGAGGAGTACTCCTACAATGAGCAGTTCTTC. V and J are TRBV9 and TRBJ2-1, with D possibly TRBD2 on 5 matching bases. The V gene lost 0 bases and the J gene lost 0 bases, with 10 bases spanning the gap. This CDR3 is built from 16 residues. The germline V gene has CDR1 SGDLS and CDR2 YYNGEE.

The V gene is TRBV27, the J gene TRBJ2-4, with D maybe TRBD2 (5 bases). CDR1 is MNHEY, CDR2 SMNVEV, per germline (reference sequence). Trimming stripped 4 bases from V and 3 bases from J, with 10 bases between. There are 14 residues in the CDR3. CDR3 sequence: CASSSGSGKNIQYF. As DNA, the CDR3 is TGTGCCAGCAGTTCGGGGAGTGGCAAAAACATTCAGTACTTC.

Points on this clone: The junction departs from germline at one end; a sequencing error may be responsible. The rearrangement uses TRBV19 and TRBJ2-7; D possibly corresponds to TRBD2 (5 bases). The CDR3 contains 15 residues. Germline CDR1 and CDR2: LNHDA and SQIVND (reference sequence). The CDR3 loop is CASSIGGSVYYEQYF. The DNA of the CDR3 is TGTGCCAGTAGCATAGGAGGTTCCGTTTATTACGAGCAGTACTTC.

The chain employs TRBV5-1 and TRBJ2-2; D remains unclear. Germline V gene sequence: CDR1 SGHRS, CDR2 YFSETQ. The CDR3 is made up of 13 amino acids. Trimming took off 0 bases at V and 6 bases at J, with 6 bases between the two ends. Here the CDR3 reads CASSLGAAGELFF. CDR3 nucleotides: TGCGCCAGCAGCTTGGGGGCAGCCGGGGAGCTGTTTTTT.

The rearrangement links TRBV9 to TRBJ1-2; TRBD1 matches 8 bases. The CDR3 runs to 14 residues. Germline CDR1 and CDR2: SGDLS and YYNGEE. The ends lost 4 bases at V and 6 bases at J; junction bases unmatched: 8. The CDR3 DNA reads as TGTGCCAGCAGCTCGACAGGGGTGGCCGATGGCTACACCTTC. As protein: CASSSTGVADGYTF.

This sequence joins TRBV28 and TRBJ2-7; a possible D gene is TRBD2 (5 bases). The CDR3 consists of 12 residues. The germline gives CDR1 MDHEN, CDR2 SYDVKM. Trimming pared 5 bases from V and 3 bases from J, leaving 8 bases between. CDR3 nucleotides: TGTGCCAGCAGTCCCCGGGACTACGAGCAGTACTTC. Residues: CASSPRDYEQYF.

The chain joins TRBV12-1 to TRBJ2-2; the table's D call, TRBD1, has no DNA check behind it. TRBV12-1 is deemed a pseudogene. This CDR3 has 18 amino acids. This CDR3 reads CASSFALGGAANTGELFF. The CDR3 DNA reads TGTGCCAGCAGCTTTGCGCTGGGTGGGGCGGCGAACACCGGGGAGCTGTTTTTT.

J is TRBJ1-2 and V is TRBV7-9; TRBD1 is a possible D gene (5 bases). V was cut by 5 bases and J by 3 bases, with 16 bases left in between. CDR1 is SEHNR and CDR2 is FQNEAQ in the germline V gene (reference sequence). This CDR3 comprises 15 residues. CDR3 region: CASSPTGEGDYGYTF. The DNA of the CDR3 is TGTGCCAGCAGCCCCACGGGGGAGGGAGACTATGGCTACACCTTC.